These 15 T cell receptor beta chains came from one sample sequenced in a study of T-cell reconstitution after alpha-beta-depleted transplantation in children. Unique molecular identifiers featured in how the TCRbeta library was prepared. In TCRdb, the PCR reads were re-called with MiXCR into one record per CDR3 protein. This sample has approximately 83,000 distinct CDR3 sequences; 12% occur once, and the top ten carry more than 11%. Sequenced material: PBMCs from the stem cell graft donor, taken from the stem cell graft. These receptors originate from a human donor who donated a stem cell graft to a child with inherited bone marrow failure.

The chain employs TRBV6-2 or TRBV6-3 and TRBJ1-6, with 7 bases matching TRBD1. Germline CDR1 and CDR2: MNHEY and SVGEGT. CDR3 length: 15 residues. V was clipped by 5 bases and J by 5 bases; unmatched bases: 6. The DNA for the CDR3 is TGTGCCAGCAGTACGGGACAGACTAATAATTCACCCCTCCACTTT. Translated, it gives CASSTGQTNNSPLHF.

This clonotype was seen repeatedly, ten times or more. The chain recombines TRBV15 with TRBJ2-3; tentative D call: TRBD2 (5 bases). With 0 bases removed from V and 6 bases from J, the gap between germline ends came to 19 bases. Germline values: CDR1 LNHNV, CDR2 YYDKDF (reference sequence). This CDR3 contains 17 residues. The CDR3 bases are TGTGCCACCAGCAGAGATTCAGCCAGCGGCGAGGAGGATACGCAGTATTTT. It specifies CATSRDSASGEEDTQYF. Full variable domain (rest looked up from reference TRBV15 and TRBJ2-3): DAMVIQNPRYQVTQFGKPVTLSCSQTLNHNVMYWYQQKSSQAPKLLFHYYDKDFNNEADTPDNFQSRRPNTSFCFLDIRSPGLGDTAMYLCATSRDSASGEEDTQYFGPGTRLTVL.

This clonotype was found many times. This sequence joins TRBV5-1 and TRBJ1-2, with a tentative D call TRBD1 (5 bases). This CDR3 has 13 amino acids. V was cut by 3 bases and J by 4 bases, with 10 bases left in between. The germline V gene has CDR1 SGHRS and CDR2 YFSETQ. The CDR3 is CASSWEGLYGYTF. CDR3 DNA: TGCGCCAGCAGCTGGGAGGGGCTCTATGGCTACACCTTC.

In its sample, this clonotype was seen many times. V and J are TRBV4-1 and TRBJ2-2; the match to TRBD1 covers 9 bases. The CDR3 runs 16 residues. The V gene end was trimmed by 4 bases and the J gene end by 4 bases; junction bases not matched to a gene: 7. Germline values: CDR1 MGHRA, CDR2 YSYEKL. The CDR3, as DNA: TGCGCCAGCAGCCTCCGGGACAGGGATGGCACCGGGGAGCTGTTTTTT. Its translation is CASSLRDRDGTGELFF.

There are a few counts of this clonotype. The gene calls are TRBV5-1 and TRBJ2-3, with 9 nucleotides matching TRBD2. The CDR3 runs to 15 residues. V lost 0 bases to trimming and J lost 7 bases; unmatched junction nucleotides: 6. Germline V CDR1 and CDR2: SGHRS, YFSETQ. The CDR3 region is CASSLEIAGAHTQYF. CDR3 nucleotide sequence: TGCGCCAGCAGCTTGGAAATAGCGGGAGCTCATACGCAGTATTTT.

This clonotype was observed at least ten times. The chain has TRBV7-9 and TRBJ2-7; D possibly matches TRBD1 or TRBD2 (5 bases each). CDR1 is SEHNR, CDR2 FQNEAQ, per germline (reference sequence). This CDR3 spans 15 amino acids. V was pared by 7 bases and J by 1 base, with 17 bases between. CDR3 loop: CASTLYPGASYEQYF. The CDR3 DNA reads TGTGCCAGCACCCTTTACCCCGGGGCTTCCTACGAGCAGTACTTC.

This clonotype was detected ten times or more. The chain is built from TRBV4-3 and TRBJ1-6; tentatively, D is TRBD1 (5 bases). CDR3 length equals 18 residues. Germline values: CDR1 LGHNA, CDR2 YSLEER. V shed 5 bases and J shed 2 bases, with 19 bases lying between them. CDR3 in amino acids: CASSEGRSWGTYNSPLHF. The CDR3 DNA sequence: TGCGCCAGCAGCGAAGGCCGGTCCTGGGGGACCTATAATTCACCCCTCCACTTT.

There are many counts of this clonotype. The V gene is TRBV10-3, the J gene TRBJ2-1, with 7 bases identical to TRBD2. The germline V gene encodes CDR1 ENHRY and CDR2 SYGVKD. With V trimmed by 6 bases and J by 5 bases, 10 bases remained unmatched. CDR3 length equals 15 residues. The CDR3 DNA follows: TGTGCCATCAGGACTAGCCCGGTGGGGAACAATGAGCAGTTCTTC. It specifies CAIRTSPVGNNEQFF.

This chain links TRBV7-9 with TRBJ2-5; 10 nucleotides agree with TRBD2. The CDR3 is made up of 15 amino acids. V shed 8 bases, J shed 4 bases, and the junction held 10 bases outside the gene matches. From germline, CDR1 is SEHNR and CDR2 FQNEAQ (reference sequence). The CDR3 nucleotides are TGTGCCAGCTCCGGGGTAGCGGGAGGAGGAGAGACCCAGTACTTC. As protein: CASSGVAGGGETQYF.

This clonotype was found many times. The J gene is TRBJ2-1, the V gene TRBV9; D assignment may be TRBD1 or TRBD2 (5 bases each). V was pared by 3 bases and J by 6 bases, with 10 bases between. CDR1 and CDR2 (germline): SGDLS, YYNGEE. The CDR3 runs 13 residues. The CDR3 sequence is CASSGGFGNEQFF. The CDR3 DNA is TGTGCCAGCAGCGGGGGGTTTGGCAATGAGCAGTTCTTC.

This clonotype appeared many times. V usage is TRBV20-1 and J usage is TRBJ1-5; no firm D call. Germline CDR1 DFQATT, CDR2 SNEGSKA (reference sequence). The CDR3 length is 14 residues. V shed 0 bases and J shed 10 bases, with 16 bases lying between them. The CDR3 protein is CSARDYQAVGPQHF. The CDR3 DNA sequence: TGCAGTGCTAGAGATTATCAGGCGGTGGGTCCCCAGCATTTT.

This clonotype was counted at least ten times. The chain employs TRBV20-1 and TRBJ2-3; D remains unclear. The CDR3 is 11 amino acids. Germline CDR1 reads DFQATT; CDR2 reads SNEGSKA (reference sequence). The ends were cut back, 6 bases at V and 2 bases at J, with 6 bases in the middle. In nucleotides, the CDR3 is TGCAGTGCCCCTCACACAGATACGCAGTATTTT. Translating it yields CSAPHTDTQYF.

This clonotype was found many times. The junction shows a germline mismatch at one end, possibly a read error. The rearrangement links TRBV5-1 to TRBJ1-1; 8 nucleotides line up with TRBD1. The CDR3 loop spans 14 amino acids. Germline assignment: CDR1 SGHRS and CDR2 YFSETQ. CDR3 sequence reads: CSSTQGGSGAEAFF. The CDR3 DNA reads as TGCTCCAGCACACAGGGGGGGAGTGGCGCTGAAGCTTTCTTT.

This clonotype was recorded many times. This chain links TRBV12-3 or TRBV12-4 with TRBJ1-3, with a possible D match to TRBD1 (6 bases). The V end lost 0 bases, the J end lost 4 bases, and 10 bases lay between the germline ends. The CDR3 is made up of 15 amino acids. CDR3 coding DNA: TGTGCCAGCAGTTTAGCTTTCCAGGGGGGAAACACCATATATTTT. Protein sequence: CASSLAFQGGNTIYF.

In this sample, this clonotype turned up many times. This chain connects TRBV5-4 to TRBJ1-2; possible D gene TRBD1, 6 bases. The germline gives CDR1 SGHNT, CDR2 YYREEE (reference sequence). The length of the CDR3 is 15 residues. V shed 4 bases and J shed 2 bases, with 15 bases lying between them. CDR3 sequence reads: CASSVKTGTNYGYTF. The CDR3 DNA follows: TGTGCCAGCAGCGTGAAGACAGGAACCAACTATGGCTACACCTTC. The full variable domain, its missing parts supplied by reference TRBV5-4 and TRBJ1-2, is ETGVTQSPTHLIKTRGQQVTLRCSSQSGHNTVSWYQQALGQGPQFIFQYYREEENGRGNFPPRFSGLQFPNYSSELNVNALELDDSALYLCASSVKTGTNYGYTFGSGTRLTVV.